The 10 T cell receptor beta chains in this list originate from one sample, sequenced in a study of cytomegalovirus exposure and HLA in healthy donors. 60 Vbeta and 13 Jbeta primers were used in PCR. The assay was immunoSEQ multiplex PCR, and TCRdb's table has in-frame clones only and misses some. Found here are 95,000 to 150,000 clones, roughly 66% of them singletons; the top ten hold approximately 1.4%. The sample taken for sequencing was PBMCs. The receptor source for this set is a man aged 18 to 29 in good health and CMV-seronegative.

This rearrangement joins TRBV5-4 to TRBJ2-5; maybe TRBD1 (6 bases). Trimming removed 2 bases at V and 5 bases at J, with 13 bases between. This CDR3 is 14 amino acids long. Germline CDR1 is SGHNT and CDR2 is YYREEE (reference sequence). CDR3 DNA sequence: TGTGCCAGCAGCTTTTACAGGGTCGGGGAGACCCAGTACTTC. Its protein product is CASSFYRVGETQYF.

V gene TRBV19 combines with J gene TRBJ1-3; D is unresolved. The V end lost 10 bases, the J end lost 8 bases, and 12 bases lay between the germline ends. Germline V gene data show CDR1 as LNHDA and CDR2 as SQIVND (reference sequence). The CDR3 extends over 11 amino acids. The CDR3 region is CATTYGDTIYF. DNA for the CDR3: TGTGCCACCACATACGGGGACACCATATATTTT.

This chain joins TRBV10-2 and TRBJ2-2, with 10 bases fitting TRBD1. Germline-derived CDR1 and CDR2 are WSHSY and SAAADI. The CDR3 covers 15 residues. Trimming removed 5 bases from V and 5 bases from J; junction bases left unmatched: 5. Written as DNA, the CDR3 is TGCGCCAGCAGTTCAGGACAGGGGGGTACCGGGGAGCTGTTTTTT. Translated: CASSSGQGGTGELFF.

The J gene is TRBJ1-1, the V gene TRBV18; the D gene is possibly TRBD1 (5 bases). V shed 3 bases and J shed 0 bases, with 11 bases lying between them. Per the germline V gene, CDR1 is KGHSH and CDR2 is LQKENI. This CDR3 comprises 15 residues. CDR3 sequence reads: CASSPGGLLNTEAFF. As DNA, the CDR3 is TGTGCCAGCTCACCCGGGGGACTTTTGAACACTGAAGCTTTCTTT.

The chain carries TRBV30 and TRBJ1-2; 8 positions match TRBD1. Trimming removed 3 bases from V and 3 bases from J; junction bases left unmatched: 3. There are 13 residues in the CDR3. Germline V lookup: CDR1 GTSNPN, CDR2 SVGIG (reference sequence). CDR3 DNA sequence: TGTGCCTGGAGGGACAGGGTTGACTATGGCTACACCTTC. Its protein product is CAWRDRVDYGYTF.

V is TRBV9 and J is TRBJ1-1, with 10 nucleotides matching TRBD1. Germline assignment: CDR1 SGDLS and CDR2 YYNGEE. V shed 3 bases and J 12 bases; nucleotides not matched to a gene: 8. CDR3 length: 13 residues. The CDR3 DNA reads as TGTGCCAGCAGCGGGGAAGACAGGGGGCAAACTTTCTTT. Protein: CASSGEDRGQTFF.

The rearrangement links TRBV28 to TRBJ1-5, with D unresolved. V was shortened by 6 bases and J by 2 bases, with 14 bases between the two germline ends. The germline V gene encodes CDR1 MDHEN and CDR2 SYDVKM. The CDR3 contains 15 residues. The CDR3 protein is CASSSLQVGNQPQHF. CDR3 in DNA: TGTGCCAGCAGCTCCCTCCAGGTGGGCAATCAGCCCCAGCATTTT.

This rearrangement joins TRBV2 to TRBJ2-3; D possibly corresponds to TRBD2 (7 bases). Trimming removed 7 bases at V and 3 bases at J, with 14 bases between. Germline V gene data show CDR1 as SNHLY and CDR2 as FYNNEI. The CDR3 sequence is 14 residues long. CDR3 nucleotides: TGTGCCAGCACTAGGGGGGGCAGGACAGATACGCAGTATTTT. It encodes CASTRGGRTDTQYF.

The table lists this clone with a few counts. This sequence joins TRBV28 and TRBJ1-2, with TRBD1 matching 7 bases. CDR3 length: 12 residues. V gave up 8 bases and J gave up 4 bases; unmatched junction bases: 4. Germline V lookup: CDR1 MDHEN, CDR2 SYDVKM. The CDR3 coding sequence is TGTGCCAGCCACAGGGGTCCCTATGGCTACACCTTC. This codes for CASHRGPYGYTF.

This chain uses TRBV6-5 with TRBJ2-6; D remains ambiguous. The germline V gene encodes CDR1 MNHEY and CDR2 SVGAGI. Trimming stripped 5 bases from V and 2 bases from J, with 7 bases between. This CDR3 spans 14 amino acids. This CDR3 reads CASSRVTGANVLTF. For the CDR3, the DNA is TGTGCCAGCAGTCGAGTAACTGGGGCCAACGTCCTGACTTTC.